This T cell receptor (beta chain) emerged from a study of OX40 agonist ivuxolimab in advanced cancers. Looked up from germline, CDR1 is SEHNR and CDR2 is FQNEAQ (reference sequence). The CDR3 is 16 amino acids. After removal of 4 bases from V and 1 base from J, the junction contained 9 bases not matched to a gene. Study-level results: On average, CD8+ T cells showed a greater number of expanded clones than CD4+. Clones of CD4+ and CD8+ blood T cells grew by week 6 at doses of 0.1 to 3.0 mg/kg.

Concerning this clone: What it recognizes is unknown.

The method was immunoSEQ multiplex PCR; TCRdb's version includes in-frame clones alone and lacks a portion of them. Here the sample spans fewer than 80,000 clones, about 85% being singletons. The receptor's source is an adult with an advanced solid tumor such as melanoma, head and neck, liver or kidney cancer. The specimen was CD4+ or CD8+ T cells sorted from blood, collected in a trial of the OX40 agonist ivuxolimab. The chain carries TRBV7-9 and TRBJ1-1; TRBD1 agrees at 7 bases. CDR3 in DNA: TGTGCCAGCAGCTCTTTTGGGGCAGGGGGGAACACTGAAGCTTTCTTT. It is translated as CASSSFGAGGNTEAFF.